The 6 T cell receptor beta chains below all came from one sample that was sequenced in a study of control samples from healthy donors and cancer patients. Sequenced by immunoSEQ multiplex PCR; TCRdb stores in-frame clones only, minus some. The table shows approximately 97,000 clones, with just under 95% occurring only once. Sequenced sample: blood. The receptors derive from a human donor in good health. The donor label of this sample is uncertain.

The chain carries TRBV29-1 and TRBJ2-7; perhaps TRBD2 as D (6 bases). V was cut by 7 bases and J by 4 bases, with 14 bases left in between. Germline-derived CDR1 and CDR2 are SQVTM and ANQGSEA. The length of the CDR3 is 12 residues. The CDR3 loop is CSAAGLGYEQYF. The CDR3 coding sequence is TGCAGCGCCGCGGGGTTAGGATACGAGCAGTACTTC.

The J gene is TRBJ1-5, the V gene TRBV27; D uncertain. This CDR3 region has 16 residues. V was clipped by 5 bases and J by 2 bases, with 16 bases between them. Germline loops: CDR1 MNHEY, CDR2 SMNVEV (reference sequence). The CDR3 loop reads CASSPRPVVGNQPQHF. DNA for the CDR3: TGTGCCAGCAGTCCAAGACCCGTAGTAGGCAATCAGCCCCAGCATTTT.

In this sample, this clone turned up once. The chain carries TRBV7-6 and TRBJ1-1, with D hard to call. CDR1 SGHVS and CDR2 FNYEAQ come from the germline V gene. This CDR3 spans 15 amino acids. Between the trimmed V and J ends, which lost 2 bases and 2 bases, there was a span of 12 bases. Here the CDR3 reads CASSLFGTENTEAFF. Written as DNA, the CDR3 is TGTGCCAGCAGCTTATTCGGCACCGAAAACACTGAAGCTTTCTTT.

This chain uses TRBV2 with TRBJ1-4; tentative D call: TRBD1 (6 bases). Germline CDR1 SNHLY, CDR2 FYNNEI. The CDR3 is 17 residues long. V was pared by 5 bases and J by 8 bases, with 24 bases between. For the CDR3, the DNA is TGTGCCAGCAGTCCCTTACCGACCGGGACAAGGCAGGAAAAACTGTTTTTT. Protein: CASSPLPTGTRQEKLFF. The full variable domain, its missing parts supplied by reference TRBV2 and TRBJ1-4, is EPEVTQTPSHQVTQMGQEVILRCVPISNHLYFYWYRQILGQKVEFLVSFYNNEISEKSEIFDDQFSVERPDGSNFTLKIRSTKLEDSAMYFCASSPLPTGTRQEKLFFGSGTQLSVL.

V is TRBV10-3 and J is TRBJ1-6; 7 bases align to TRBD1. V lost 7 bases, J lost 7 bases, and 4 bases stayed unmatched. CDR1 ENHRY and CDR2 SYGVKD come from the germline V gene. The CDR3 is 13 residues long. DNA for the CDR3: TGTGCCATCACCGGACAGGAAAATTCACCCCTCCACTTT. This encodes CAITGQENSPLHF.

The chain links TRBV19 to TRBJ1-2; 9 bases line up with TRBD1. Per the germline V gene, CDR1 is LNHDA and CDR2 is SQIVND (reference sequence). CDR3 length: 15 residues. V was pared by 7 bases and J by 4 bases, with 10 bases of the junction left unmatched. The CDR3 spells CASNADRGRSYGYTF. The CDR3 nucleotides read TGTGCCAGTAACGCGGACAGGGGTCGAAGCTATGGCTACACCTTC.